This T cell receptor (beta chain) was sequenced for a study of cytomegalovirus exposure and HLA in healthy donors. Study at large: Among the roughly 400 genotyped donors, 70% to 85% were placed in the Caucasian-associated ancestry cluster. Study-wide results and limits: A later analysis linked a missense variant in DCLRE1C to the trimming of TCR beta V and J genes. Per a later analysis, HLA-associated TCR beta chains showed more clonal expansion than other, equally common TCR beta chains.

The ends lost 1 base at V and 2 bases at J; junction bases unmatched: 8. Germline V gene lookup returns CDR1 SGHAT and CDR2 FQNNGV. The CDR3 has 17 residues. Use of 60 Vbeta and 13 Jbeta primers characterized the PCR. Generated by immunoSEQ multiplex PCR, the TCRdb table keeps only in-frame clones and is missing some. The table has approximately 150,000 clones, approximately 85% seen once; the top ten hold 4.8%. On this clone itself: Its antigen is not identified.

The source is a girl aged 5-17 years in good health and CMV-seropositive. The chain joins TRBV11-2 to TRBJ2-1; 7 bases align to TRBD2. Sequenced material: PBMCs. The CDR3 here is CASSLVTSTLTYNEQFF. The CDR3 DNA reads TGTGCCAGCAGCTTAGTGACTAGCACTCTAACCTACAATGAGCAGTTCTTC.